The 21 T cell receptor beta chains presented below share a single source sample, sequenced in a study of cytomegalovirus exposure and HLA in healthy donors. Amplification used 60 Vbeta primers and 13 Jbeta primers. TCRdb's table, derived via immunoSEQ multiplex PCR, lists solely in-frame clones and lacks some. This sample contains roughly 100,000 clones. The material sequenced was PBMCs. The source is a man aged 35-49 years in good health and CMV-seronegative.

The chain links TRBV6-1 to TRBJ1-4; D uncertain. Germline CDR1 MNHNS, CDR2 SASEGT. CDR3 size: 13 residues. Trimming cost V 4 bases and J 4 bases, with 7 bases left between them. CDR3 in DNA: TGTGCCAGCAGTGTACTATTTAATGAAAAACTGTTTTTT. Its protein is CASSVLFNEKLFF.

The CDR3 sequence is CASSSSGPSTDTQYF. The CDR3 DNA follows: TGTGCCAGCAGTTCCAGCGGGCCTAGCACAGATACGCAGTATTTT. This chain uses TRBV7-9 with TRBJ2-3; D possibly corresponds to TRBD2 (6 bases). Germline V gene sequence: CDR1 SEHNR, CDR2 FQNEAQ (reference sequence). V was trimmed by 6 bases and J by 0 bases, leaving 13 bases between them. The CDR3 is made up of 15 amino acids.

This rearrangement joins TRBV27 to TRBJ2-5, with a tentative D call TRBD2 (5 bases). Germline loops: CDR1 MNHEY, CDR2 SMNVEV (reference sequence). This CDR3 contains 13 residues. Trimming stripped 5 bases from V and 7 bases from J, with 14 bases between. The CDR3 region is CASSPTGRGTQYF. The CDR3 DNA reads TGTGCCAGCAGTCCCACGGGCCGGGGGACCCAGTACTTC.

The V call is TRBV5-4, the J call TRBJ2-4; D is unresolved. Germline V CDR1 and CDR2: SGHNT, YYREEE (reference sequence). This CDR3 has 13 amino acids. Trimming shortened V by 2 bases and J by 6 bases, and 9 bases separated the two germline ends. CDR3 nucleotides: TGTGCCAGCAGCTTTCCTCCGGGAAACATTCAGTACTTC. Its protein is CASSFPPGNIQYF.

This chain links TRBV4-1 with TRBJ1-3; 8 nucleotides match TRBD1. The CDR3 consists of 14 residues. The junction had 4 bases not matched to a gene; V was cut back by 4 bases and J by 5 bases. CDR1 MGHRA and CDR2 YSYEKL come from the germline V gene. The CDR3 reads CASSPGQGRNTIYF. DNA for the CDR3: TGCGCCAGCAGCCCCGGACAGGGAAGAAACACCATATATTTT.

The chain employs TRBV5-6 and TRBJ2-7, with a weak D call TRBD2 (6 bases). This CDR3 has 11 amino acids. Trimming cost V 4 bases and J 8 bases, with 10 bases left between them. Looked up from germline, CDR1 is SGHDT and CDR2 is YYEEEE. CDR3 DNA sequence: TGTGCCAGCAGCCTTGGGAGGAAGCAGTACTTC. It yields the protein CASSLGRKQYF.

The chain links TRBV5-1 to TRBJ1-1; D is uncertain. V shed 1 base and J shed 2 bases, with 12 bases lying between them. CDR1 is SGHRS, CDR2 YFSETQ, per germline. CDR3 length equals 15 residues. As DNA, the CDR3 is TGCGCCAGCAGCTTGAGCGGTGGGGTTAACACTGAAGCTTTCTTT. Its translation: CASSLSGGVNTEAFF.

The rearrangement joins TRBV5-1 to TRBJ2-7; D call uncertain. The germline V and J ends were trimmed by 0 bases and 5 bases, with 9 bases remaining between them. In germline, CDR1 is SGHRS, CDR2 YFSETQ. CDR3 length: 13 residues. The CDR3 here is CASSLGNYDEQYF. The CDR3 DNA reads TGCGCCAGCAGCTTGGGAAACTACGACGAGCAGTACTTC.

This rearrangement joins TRBV5-1 to TRBJ2-2, with 10 nucleotides matching TRBD2. Trimming took 5 bases from V and 2 from J; bases not matched to a gene: 6. Germline V gene lookup returns CDR1 SGHRS and CDR2 YFSETQ. The CDR3 has 16 amino acids. The CDR3 coding sequence is TGCGCCAGCAGGGAACTAGCGGGGATAAACACCGGGGAGCTGTTTTTT. Residues: CASRELAGINTGELFF. Variable domain in full (rest from reference TRBV5-1 and TRBJ2-2): KAGVTQTPRYLIKTRGQQVTLSCSPISGHRSVSWYQQTPGQGLQFLFEYFSETQRNKGNFPGRFSGRQFSNSRSEMNVSTLELGDSALYLCASRELAGINTGELFFGEGSRLTVL.

The rearrangement links TRBV10-3 to TRBJ2-4, with D unresolved. V was clipped by 6 bases and J by 3 bases, with 18 bases between them. CDR1 and CDR2 from the germline V gene are ENHRY and SYGVKD. The CDR3 consists of 16 residues. The CDR3 loop is CAISVGGSVDKNIQYF. The CDR3, as DNA: TGTGCCATCAGCGTGGGTGGCAGCGTAGACAAAAACATTCAGTACTTC.

J is TRBJ2-7 and V is TRBV27, with D perhaps TRBD1 (6 bases). CDR3 size: 15 residues. The germline gives CDR1 MNHEY, CDR2 SMNVEV (reference sequence). Trimming pared 3 bases from V and 3 bases from J, leaving 15 bases between. CDR3 residues: CASSFSPQGFYEQYF. The CDR3 DNA sequence: TGTGCCAGCAGTTTTTCCCCACAGGGCTTCTACGAGCAGTACTTC.

The chain uses TRBV9 and TRBJ2-7; a possible D gene is TRBD2 (6 bases). The ends were cut back, 0 bases at V and 5 bases at J, with 12 bases in the middle. Germline V gives CDR1 SGDLS, CDR2 YYNGEE. The CDR3 spans 14 residues. CDR3 sequence reads: CASSVGGTGDEQYF. For the CDR3, the DNA is TGTGCCAGCAGCGTAGGGGGGACGGGGGACGAGCAGTACTTC.

This chain joins TRBV28 and TRBJ2-3, with TRBD1 identical over 7 bases. V trimming: 5 bases; J trimming: 2 bases; junction bases outside the gene matches: 4. The CDR3 length is 14 residues. The germline V gene encodes CDR1 MDHEN and CDR2 SYDVKM. CDR3 in DNA: TGTGCCAGCAGTCAGACAGGGTTCACAGATACGCAGTATTTT. Its translation: CASSQTGFTDTQYF.

V gene TRBV9 combines with J gene TRBJ2-1, with 10 bases matching TRBD2. CDR1 is SGDLS and CDR2 is YYNGEE in the germline V gene. V lost 6 bases, J lost 1 base, and 10 bases stayed unmatched. The CDR3 contains 17 residues. CDR3 bases: TGTGCCAGCACCCGACGGGCTAGCGGGAGATCCTACAATGAGCAGTTCTTC. Protein sequence: CASTRRASGRSYNEQFF.

The genes are TRBV6-5 and TRBJ2-5; TRBD1 agrees at 9 bases. The DNA end favors TRBJ2-7, so the J call may be wrong. Germline CDR1 and CDR2: MNHEY and SVGAGI. The length of the CDR3 is 14 residues. CDR3 loop: CASSYFGTGHEQYF. CDR3 DNA sequence: TGTGCCAGCAGTTACTTCGGGACAGGGCACGAGCAGTACTTC.

This chain uses TRBV18 with TRBJ1-1; perhaps TRBD1 as D (5 bases). This CDR3 has 16 amino acids. The germline gives CDR1 KGHSH, CDR2 LQKENI. Trimming took 6 bases from V and 8 from J, leaving 25 bases between them. The CDR3 region is CASSQIRIVGGSEAFF. The CDR3 DNA reads TGTGCCAGCTCTCAAATACGTATTGTCGGGGGGTCAGAAGCTTTCTTT. The full variable domain, rest sourced from reference TRBV18 and TRBJ1-1, is NAGVMQNPRHLVRRRGQEARLRCSPMKGHSHVYWYRQLPEEGLKFMVYLQKENIIDESGMPKERFSAEFPKEGPSILRIQQVVRGDSAAYFCASSQIRIVGGSEAFFGQGTRLTVV.

V usage is TRBV30 and J usage is TRBJ1-3, with D uncertain. V gave up 2 bases and J gave up 2 bases, with 7 bases separating them. The CDR3 covers 13 residues. Germline CDR1 GTSNPN, CDR2 SVGIG (reference sequence). CDR3 sequence: CAWSPSTGNTIYF. The CDR3, as DNA: TGTGCCTGGAGTCCATCAACTGGAAACACCATATATTTT.

The V call is TRBV19, the J call TRBJ2-3; D is undetermined. CDR3 length: 13 residues. V was cut by 4 bases and J by 3 bases, with 8 bases left in between. The germline V gene encodes CDR1 LNHDA and CDR2 SQIVND (reference sequence). The CDR3 DNA reads TGTGCCAGTAGTACCCAGCGTACAGATACGCAGTATTTT. Protein sequence: CASSTQRTDTQYF.

The chain couples TRBV28 to TRBJ2-7, with 8 bases identical to TRBD1. Germline V gene data show CDR1 as MDHEN and CDR2 as SYDVKM. The CDR3 has 16 residues. Trimming cost V 5 bases and J 0 bases; bases outside gene matches: 9. The CDR3 protein is CASSPLDRASSYEQYF. The DNA for the CDR3 is TGTGCCAGCAGTCCGTTGGACAGGGCCTCCTCCTACGAGCAGTACTTC.

The chain joins TRBV5-4 to TRBJ2-1, with TRBD1 as a possible D gene (6 bases). Germline V CDR1 and CDR2: SGHNT, YYREEE (reference sequence). V dropped 1 base and J dropped 9 bases, with 11 bases sitting between them. This CDR3 contains 13 residues. CDR3 DNA sequence: TGTGCCAGCAGCTTGCAGGGGTACGGTGAGCAGTTCTTC. This encodes CASSLQGYGEQFF.

The chain uses TRBV2 and TRBJ2-5, with 9 positions matching TRBD2. Germline V gene sequence: CDR1 SNHLY, CDR2 FYNNEI. V lost 7 bases, J lost 1 base, and 7 bases stayed unmatched. CDR3 size: 15 residues. CDR3 sequence (DNA): TGTGCCAGCAAGCGGGCTAGCGGGGCCCAAGAGACCCAGTACTTC. It encodes CASKRASGAQETQYF.